What follows are 18 T cell receptor beta chains derived from one specimen sequenced in a study of blood T cell repertoires in COVID-19. The method was immunoSEQ multiplex PCR; TCRdb's version includes in-frame clones alone and lacks a portion of them. Of around 200,000 clones listed, 83% are singletons. The sequenced sample consisted of peripheral blood. The receptors come from a woman younger than 45 with COVID-19, enrolled during active disease.

The chain employs TRBV10-3 and TRBJ1-1; D is uncertain. The germline V and J ends were trimmed by 8 bases and 8 bases, with 6 bases remaining between them. The CDR3 has 9 amino acids. Germline V lookup: CDR1 ENHRY, CDR2 SYGVKD. This chain's CDR3 is CAIFVEAFF. The CDR3 DNA reads TGTGCCATCTTCGTCGAAGCTTTCTTT.

The rearrangement links TRBV5-4 to TRBJ1-1, with D maybe TRBD1 (6 bases). CDR3 size: 14 residues. The V gene lost 0 bases and the J gene lost 8 bases, with 14 bases spanning the gap. Per germline, CDR1 SGHNT and CDR2 YYREEE (reference sequence). The CDR3 nucleotides read TGTGCCAGCAGCTTGGAGGGGGACATCGACGAAGCTTTCTTT. It specifies CASSLEGDIDEAFF.

The rearrangement joins TRBV5-5 to TRBJ1-2; TRBD1 is a possible D gene (6 bases). CDR3 size: 15 residues. The germline gives CDR1 SGHKS, CDR2 YYEKEE (reference sequence). Between the trimmed V and J ends, which lost 1 base and 4 bases, there was a span of 14 bases. The CDR3 loop is CASSLKGDRLYGYTF. The CDR3 bases are TGTGCCAGCAGCTTGAAGGGAGACAGGCTCTATGGCTACACCTTC.

The chain carries TRBV30 and TRBJ1-1; D not certain. The V and J ends lost 3 bases and 11 bases respectively, with 7 bases between them. The CDR3 contains 9 residues. In germline, CDR1 is GTSNPN, CDR2 SVGIG (reference sequence). As DNA, the CDR3 is TGTGCCTGGAGCCCTATGGCTTTCTTT. It translates to CAWSPMAFF.

Turning to this clone: This same CDR3 is encoded by further DNA sequences in the sample. V gene TRBV12-3 or TRBV12-4 combines with J gene TRBJ1-1; D gene uncertain. Trimming cost V 1 base and J 1 base, with 4 bases left between them. This CDR3 comprises 13 residues. CDR3 DNA sequence: TGTGCCAGCAGTTTAGAGAGGAACACTGAAGCTTTCTTT. Its translation: CASSLERNTEAFF.

The chain is built from TRBV28 and TRBJ2-3; 8 bases are shared with TRBD2. Germline V gene lookup returns CDR1 MDHEN and CDR2 SYDVKM. CDR3 length: 15 residues. Losses at the gene ends were 5 bases for V and 0 bases for J; bases not matched to a gene: 4. In nucleotides, the CDR3 is TGTGCCAGCAGTCCCTTAGCGGGGAGCACAGATACGCAGTATTTT. Its translation: CASSPLAGSTDTQYF.

This clone was recorded once. The chain uses TRBV9 and TRBJ2-2; 7 bases match TRBD2. This CDR3 is built from 17 residues. From germline, CDR1 is SGDLS and CDR2 YYNGEE. V dropped 3 bases and J dropped 2; count of bases not matched to a gene: 10. The CDR3 loop reads CASSEGRGAGNTGELFF. The CDR3 nucleotides are TGTGCCAGCAGCGAAGGGAGGGGAGCAGGAAACACCGGGGAGCTGTTTTTT.

The rearrangement joins TRBV7-3 to TRBJ2-7; D is perhaps TRBD2 (7 bases). The CDR3 totals 15 residues. Germline V lookup: CDR1 SGHTA, CDR2 FQGTGA. V shed 2 bases and J shed 2 bases, with 13 bases lying between them. The CDR3 loop is CASSLGAGATYEQYF. CDR3 bases: TGTGCCAGCAGCTTAGGGGCGGGGGCAACCTACGAGCAGTACTTC.

V gene TRBV2 combines with J gene TRBJ2-1, with unresolved D. This CDR3 comprises 12 residues. Trimming left V 7 bases short and J 4 bases short, with 8 bases between. The V gene's germline CDR1 is SNHLY and CDR2 FYNNEI. CDR3 nucleotide sequence: TGTGCCAGCAAATTACGGTACAATGAGCAGTTCTTC. Protein sequence: CASKLRYNEQFF.

The chain combines TRBV18 with TRBJ2-7; D remains ambiguous. Germline-derived CDR1 and CDR2 are KGHSH and LQKENI. V was pared by 3 bases and J by 3 bases, with 15 bases between. The CDR3 runs to 15 residues. CDR3 amino acids: CASSPNPRLGYEQYF. CDR3 nucleotide sequence: TGTGCCAGCTCACCCAACCCCAGGTTGGGCTACGAGCAGTACTTC. The full variable domain, in which reference TRBV18 and TRBJ2-7 provide the parts outside the CDR3, is NAGVMQNPRHLVRRRGQEARLRCSPMKGHSHVYWYRQLPEEGLKFMVYLQKENIIDESGMPKERFSAEFPKEGPSILRIQQVVRGDSAAYFCASSPNPRLGYEQYFGPGTRLTVT.

The chain is built from TRBV7-2 and TRBJ1-2, with 10 bases fitting TRBD1. Per germline, CDR1 SGHTA and CDR2 FQGNSA. J lost 2 bases, V lost 2 bases, and 11 bases had no gene match. The CDR3 length is 18 residues. In nucleotides, the CDR3 is TGTGCCAGCAGCTTAAGGATAGGACAGGGGGTCTTGAACTATGGCTACACCTTC. As protein: CASSLRIGQGVLNYGYTF.

In this sample, this clone turned up once. V gene TRBV19 combines with J gene TRBJ1-2, with unresolved D. The germline V gene encodes CDR1 LNHDA and CDR2 SQIVND (reference sequence). With 3 bases removed from V and 4 bases from J, the gap between germline ends came to 12 bases. The CDR3 runs 14 residues. The CDR3 coding sequence is TGTGCCAGTAGTATCAAAAGAGCCCCCTATGGCTACACCTTC. It encodes CASSIKRAPYGYTF.

The chain combines TRBV19 with TRBJ1-2; 8 nucleotides match TRBD1. The V and J ends lost 6 bases and 8 bases, in that order; junction bases with no gene match: 8. This CDR3 is built from 13 residues. Germline CDR1 reads LNHDA; CDR2 reads SQIVND (reference sequence). The CDR3 protein is CASSPGQGAGYTF. DNA of the CDR3: TGTGCCAGTAGCCCCGGACAGGGAGCAGGCTACACCTTC.

The V call is TRBV6-6, the J call TRBJ2-7; TRBD1 aligns across 7 bases. The germline CDR1 and CDR2 sequences are MNHNY and SVGAGI (reference sequence). V was pared by 5 bases and J by 0 bases, with 4 bases of the junction left unmatched. The CDR3 is 14 amino acids. The CDR3 region is CASSETGTSYEQYF. In DNA form, the CDR3 reads TGTGCCAGCAGTGAGACAGGGACCTCCTACGAGCAGTACTTC.

The gene calls are TRBV18 and TRBJ2-5; TRBD1 agrees at 8 bases. Germline CDR1 and CDR2: KGHSH and LQKENI. The ends lost 0 bases at V and 3 bases at J; junction bases unmatched: 3. CDR3 length equals 15 residues. The CDR3 is CASSPPLTGEETQYF. The CDR3, as DNA: TGTGCCAGCTCACCACCTCTGACAGGGGAAGAGACCCAGTACTTC.

The rearrangement uses TRBV30 and TRBJ2-6, with TRBD1 matching over 8 bases. This CDR3 has 16 residues. Germline CDR1 reads GTSNPN; CDR2 reads SVGIG (reference sequence). After removal of 0 bases from V and 3 bases from J, the junction contained 4 bases not matched to a gene. CDR3 coding DNA: TGTGCCTGGAGTGTACAGGGGGGCGGTGGGGCCAACGTCCTGACTTTC. Encoded protein: CAWSVQGGGGANVLTF.

The chain links TRBV27 to TRBJ1-2; D remains unclear. This CDR3 region has 13 residues. Trimming took off 3 bases at V and 5 bases at J, with 10 bases between the two ends. Germline lookup yields CDR1 MNHEY and CDR2 SMNVEV (reference sequence). The CDR3 region is CASSLTAEYGYTF. DNA of the CDR3: TGTGCCAGCAGTTTGACCGCGGAATATGGCTACACCTTC.

The chain combines TRBV7-2 with TRBJ2-4; 10 bases match TRBD2. Germline-derived CDR1 and CDR2 are SGHTA and FQGNSA. Unmatched junction bases numbered 6, after V lost 3 bases and J lost 1 base. The length of the CDR3 is 17 residues. CDR3 sequence reads: CASSLASGRGAKNIQYF. The CDR3 DNA follows: TGTGCCAGCAGCTTGGCTAGCGGGAGAGGTGCCAAAAACATTCAGTACTTC.